One sample yielded the 28 T cell receptor beta chains listed below, sequenced in a study of early T cells in non-severe SARS-CoV-2 infection. TCRdb redid the calling of the 5' RACE reads with MiXCR, one entry per CDR3 protein. The sample contains roughly 50,000 distinct CDR3 sequences, 8% to 10% of which appear only once. The source material was whole blood. The source is an adult who was a healthcare worker with PCR-confirmed SARS-CoV-2 infection or an uninfected control (not recorded which).

The chain uses TRBV6-6 and TRBJ1-4; D possibly corresponds to TRBD1 (6 bases). CDR3 length: 15 residues. Germline loops: CDR1 MNHNY, CDR2 SVGAGI (reference sequence). Trimming took off 5 bases at V and 5 bases at J, with 15 bases between the two ends. The CDR3: CASSPPGQGNEKLFF. Here the CDR3 DNA reads TGTGCCAGCAGTCCCCCGGGACAAGGGAATGAAAAACTGTTTTTT.

The chain carries TRBV27 and TRBJ2-7; D not certain. This CDR3 has 15 amino acids. Germline V gives CDR1 MNHEY, CDR2 SMNVEV (reference sequence). The ends were cut back, 0 bases at V and 5 bases at J, with 14 bases in the middle. The CDR3 reads CASSLSVGSDHEQYF. The CDR3 DNA reads as TGTGCCAGCAGTTTATCAGTAGGGTCGGACCACGAGCAGTACTTC.

The V and J genes are TRBV28 and TRBJ2-7, with 9 bases lining up with TRBD1. The V gene end was trimmed by 6 bases and the J gene end by 4 bases; junction bases not matched to a gene: 19. Germline values: CDR1 MDHEN, CDR2 SYDVKM. The CDR3 totals 18 residues. The CDR3 DNA reads as TGTGCCAGCAGCTCCACAGGGGGCGCGTCGTCTGCTGGGTACGAGCAGTACTTC. Residues: CASSSTGGASSAGYEQYF. Full variable domain (remainder filled in from reference TRBV28 and TRBJ2-7): DVKVTQSSRYLVKRTGEKVFLECVQDMDHENMFWYRQDPGLGLRLIYFSYDVKMKEKGDIPEGYSVSREKKERFSLILESASTNQTSMYLCASSSTGGASSAGYEQYFGPGTRLTVT.

This sequence joins TRBV2 and TRBJ2-1; 9 positions agree with TRBD2. Germline CDR1 and CDR2: SNHLY and FYNNEI. Trimming cost V 10 bases and J 5 bases; bases outside gene matches: 12. This CDR3 region has 15 residues. The CDR3 coding sequence is TGTGCCACCCAAGCGGAGCGGGGGGAAAACAATGAGCAGTTCTTC. Translated, it gives CATQAERGENNEQFF.

This clonotype was seen ten or more times. This sequence joins TRBV12-3 or TRBV12-4 and TRBJ2-4, with D unresolved. The length of the CDR3 is 14 residues. The V and J ends lost 2 bases and 1 base respectively, with 6 bases between them. In nucleotides, the CDR3 is TGTGCCAGCAGTTTATCATGGGCCAAAAACATTCAGTACTTC. It is translated as CASSLSWAKNIQYF.

Concerning this clonotype: Sequence at one end of the junction differs from germline and may be a read error. The rearrangement joins TRBV28 to TRBJ2-3, with 7 bases aligning to TRBD1. This CDR3 contains 17 residues. Germline V gives CDR1 MDHEN, CDR2 SYDVKM. The chain's CDR3 is CASSPGRQGLSIDTQYF. The CDR3 nucleotides read TGTGCCAGCAGTCCCGGGCGACAGGGCCTTAGCATAGATACGCAGTATTTT. Filled out from reference TRBV28 and TRBJ2-3, the complete variable domain reads DVKVTQSSRYLVKRTGEKVFLECVQDMDHENMFWYRQDPGLGLRLIYFSYDVKMKEKGDIPEGYSVSREKKERFSLILESASTNQTSMYLCASSPGRQGLSIDTQYFGPGTRLTVL.

CDR3 in DNA: TGTGCCAGCAGCGTAGATGGGGGCGCGACCTACGAGCAGTACTTC. Protein: CASSVDGGATYEQYF. The chain is built from TRBV9 and TRBJ2-7; weak D call: TRBD1 (6 bases). The ends were cut back, 0 bases at V and 2 bases at J, with 12 bases in the middle. CDR1 is SGDLS and CDR2 is YYNGEE in the germline V gene. The CDR3 runs 15 residues.

In its sample, this clonotype was seen many times. J is TRBJ2-6 and V is TRBV5-1; 8 nucleotides match TRBD1. Germline loops: CDR1 SGHRS, CDR2 YFSETQ. This CDR3 comprises 15 residues. With V trimmed by 6 bases and J by 5 bases, 7 bases remained unmatched. The CDR3 reads CASTRQGTRANVLTF. The DNA of the CDR3 is TGCGCCAGCACCCGACAGGGGACTCGGGCCAACGTCCTGACTTTC.

In this sample, this clonotype turned up many times. This chain uses TRBV7-2 with TRBJ2-7; a possible D gene is TRBD2 (6 bases). V was pared by 2 bases and J by 3 bases, with 14 bases between. This CDR3 has 15 amino acids. Per germline, CDR1 SGHTA and CDR2 FQGNSA. This chain's CDR3 is CASSLQPSADYEQYF. In DNA form, the CDR3 reads TGTGCCAGCAGCTTACAACCTAGCGCAGACTACGAGCAGTACTTC.

At least ten counts were recorded for this clonotype. The chain uses TRBV11-2 and TRBJ1-2; D gene ambiguous. V lost 0 bases and J lost 4, with 9 bases in between. Looked up from germline, CDR1 is SGHAT and CDR2 is FQNNGV. The CDR3 loop spans 14 amino acids. This CDR3 is CASSLEASSYGYTF. For the CDR3, the DNA is TGTGCCAGCAGCTTAGAAGCCAGCAGCTATGGCTACACCTTC.

This clonotype was detected a few times. The V gene is TRBV7-6, the J gene TRBJ2-2; 8 nucleotides align to TRBD2. Trimming removed 3 bases from V and 0 bases from J; junction bases left unmatched: 6. From germline, CDR1 is SGHVS and CDR2 FNYEAQ. This CDR3 spans 17 amino acids. The CDR3 is CASSLTVAGSNTGELFF. DNA of the CDR3: TGTGCCAGCAGCTTGACTGTAGCGGGGTCGAACACCGGGGAGCTGTTTTTT.

This clonotype has a handful of counts. This chain connects TRBV12-3 or TRBV12-4 to TRBJ1-2; D is perhaps TRBD1 (5 bases). The germline V and J ends were trimmed by 3 bases and 5 bases, with 16 bases remaining between them. The CDR3 runs to 15 residues. CDR3 protein: CASSFPGLGIYGYTF. In DNA form, the CDR3 reads TGTGCCAGCAGTTTCCCAGGGCTTGGGATATATGGCTACACCTTC.

This chain connects TRBV2 to TRBJ2-7; no definite D call. V gave up 6 bases and J gave up 2 bases, with 14 bases separating them. This CDR3 spans 14 amino acids. CDR1 is SNHLY and CDR2 is FYNNEI in the germline V gene. The DNA of the CDR3 is TGTGCCAGCAGCTCAGGACGAAACACCTACGAGCAGTACTTC. Amino acids: CASSSGRNTYEQYF.

In its sample, this clonotype was seen many times. This chain uses TRBV7-6 with TRBJ2-3; D is possibly TRBD2 (6 bases). This CDR3 has 16 residues. V lost 1 base and J 1 base, leaving 12 bases between the germline ends. Germline V gene sequence: CDR1 SGHVS, CDR2 FNYEAQ. The CDR3 sequence: CASSLGAGLGTDTQYF. In nucleotides, the CDR3 is TGTGCCAGCAGCTTAGGGGCGGGGCTGGGCACAGATACGCAGTATTTT.

In this sample, this clonotype turned up many times. This sequence joins TRBV7-3 and TRBJ2-6, with D unresolved. Per germline, CDR1 SGHTA and CDR2 FQGTGA. With 0 bases removed from V and 0 bases from J, the gap between germline ends came to 6 bases. The CDR3 extends over 16 amino acids. CDR3 in amino acids: CASSLTAVSGANVLTF. Written as DNA, the CDR3 is TGTGCCAGCAGCTTAACCGCCGTCTCTGGGGCCAACGTCCTGACTTTC.

This clonotype occurred many times. The chain links TRBV27 to TRBJ2-7; the D call may be TRBD1 or TRBD2 (5 bases each). Trimming left V 3 bases short and J 6 bases short, with 15 bases between. Germline CDR1 and CDR2: MNHEY and SMNVEV (reference sequence). The CDR3 spans 14 residues. For the CDR3, the DNA is TGTGCCAGCAGTTTGGGGACGTCCCCGGGCGAGCAGTACTTC. Its protein product is CASSLGTSPGEQYF.

This clonotype was seen ten or more times. The chain links TRBV11-2 to TRBJ2-7; D unresolved. V lost 5 bases to trimming and J lost 2 bases, with 13 bases between them. Germline-derived CDR1 and CDR2 are SGHAT and FQNNGV. The CDR3 is 14 residues long. The CDR3 nucleotides read TGTGCCAGCAGCCCCCACACCTTAACCTACGAGCAGTACTTC. Protein product: CASSPHTLTYEQYF.

This chain uses TRBV9 with TRBJ2-3; 10 bases match TRBD2. Germline CDR1 SGDLS, CDR2 YYNGEE. V dropped 0 bases and J dropped 5; count of bases not matched to a gene: 3. This CDR3 is 15 amino acids long. In DNA form, the CDR3 reads TGTGCCAGCAGCGTAGGGGGACTAGCGAGAGATACGCAGTATTTT. It encodes CASSVGGLARDTQYF. The variable domain in full, with the rest retrieved from reference TRBV9 and TRBJ2-3, is DSGVTQTPKHLITATGQRVTLRCSPRSGDLSVYWYQQSLDQGLQFLIQYYNGEERAKGNILERFSAQQFPDLHSELNLSSLELGDSALYFCASSVGGLARDTQYFGPGTRLTVL.

This clonotype was found many times. The rearrangement joins TRBV7-2 to TRBJ1-6, with D possibly matching TRBD1 (6 bases). Per the germline V gene, CDR1 is SGHTA and CDR2 is FQGNSA. The CDR3 consists of 15 residues. V was cut by 1 base and J by 7 bases, with 11 bases left in between. The CDR3 protein is CASSLDRGWNSPLHF. The CDR3 nucleotides are TGTGCCAGCAGCTTAGATAGGGGGTGGAATTCACCCCTCCACTTT. Looking up the rest from reference TRBV7-2 and TRBJ1-6 gives the full variable domain: GAGVSQSPSNKVTEKGKDVELRCDPISGHTALYWYRQSLGQGLEFLIYFQGNSAPDKSGLPSDRFSAERTGGSVSTLTIQRTQQEDSAVYLCASSLDRGWNSPLHFGNGTRLTVT.

This chain connects TRBV3-2 to TRBJ2-7; the table's D call of TRBD1 was not tested on the DNA. TRBV3-2 is labeled a pseudogene. The CDR3 has 15 residues. The DNA of the CDR3 is TGTGCCAGCAGCCAAAGAAGACAGGACTCCTACGAGCAGTACTTC. Protein: CASSQRRQDSYEQYF.

The chain carries TRBV25-1 and TRBJ1-4; possibly TRBD1 for D (6 bases). The CDR3 is 16 amino acids. The germline V and J ends were trimmed by 8 bases and 0 bases, with 16 bases remaining between them. CDR1 and CDR2 from the germline V gene are MGHDK and SYGVNS. The CDR3 coding sequence is TGTGCCAGCTCGGGATGGGCAGGGGCAACTAATGAAAAACTGTTTTTT. It specifies CASSGWAGATNEKLFF.

This clonotype was observed at least ten times. The chain is built from TRBV29-1 and TRBJ2-7, with 8 bases identical to TRBD1. In germline, CDR1 is SQVTM, CDR2 ANQGSEA. Trimming at V came to 4 bases and at J to 6 bases, leaving 5 bases not matched to a gene. This CDR3 spans 12 amino acids. The CDR3 coding sequence is TGCAGCGTTGCCCATACAGGGGGCGAGCAGTACTTC. Protein product: CSVAHTGGEQYF.

This clonotype was observed a handful of times. CDR3 amino acids: CASSLGTGWDEQFF. CDR3 bases: TGTGCCAGCAGCTTAGGGACAGGGTGGGATGAGCAGTTCTTC. The genes are TRBV11-1 and TRBJ2-1; TRBD1 matches at 8 bases. Germline V CDR1 and CDR2: SGHAT, FQDESV (reference sequence). The CDR3 contains 14 residues. V shed 1 base, J shed 8 bases, and the junction held 4 bases outside the gene matches.

The genes are TRBV11-2 and TRBJ2-7; 8 bases agree with TRBD1. This CDR3 has 13 amino acids. Germline V gene sequence: CDR1 SGHAT, CDR2 FQNNGV. J gave up 3 bases and V 6 bases, and 4 bases lay outside the gene matches. The DNA of the CDR3 is TGTGCCAGCAGTGGACAGGGAATCTACGAGCAGTACTTC. Protein sequence: CASSGQGIYEQYF.

The chain employs TRBV29-1 and TRBJ1-1; D is possibly TRBD1 (5 bases). The CDR3 is made up of 13 amino acids. The V end lost 5 bases, the J end lost 4 bases, and 14 bases lay between the germline ends. Germline lookup yields CDR1 SQVTM and CDR2 ANQGSEA. CDR3 coding DNA: TGCAGCGTTTCTCCCGGGGCCTTCACTGAAGCTTTCTTT. Translating it yields CSVSPGAFTEAFF.

This clonotype was observed at least ten times. The chain links TRBV7-8 to TRBJ1-2, with a tentative D call TRBD1 (6 bases). V lost 5 bases and J 4 bases, leaving 11 bases between the germline ends. The length of the CDR3 is 13 residues. The germline CDR1 and CDR2 sequences are SGHVS and FQNEAQ. CDR3 in amino acids: CASSQGTTYGYTF. CDR3 DNA sequence: TGTGCCAGCAGCCAGGGGACAACCTATGGCTACACCTTC. Complete variable domain (other parts from reference TRBV7-8 and TRBJ1-2): GAGVSQSPRYKVAKRGQDVALRCDPISGHVSLFWYQQALGQGPEFLTYFQNEAQLDKSGLPSDRFFAERPEGSVSTLKIQRTQQEDSAVYLCASSQGTTYGYTFGSGTRLTVV.

The V and J genes are TRBV7-9 and TRBJ2-3; no clear D gene. The V and J ends lost 3 bases and 4 bases respectively, with 14 bases between them. The length of the CDR3 is 15 residues. Germline CDR1 is SEHNR and CDR2 is FQNEAQ (reference sequence). The CDR3 spells CASSLNGNSPDTQYF. The CDR3 DNA reads as TGTGCCAGCAGCTTGAATGGGAATTCCCCAGATACGCAGTATTTT.

This clonotype was counted between two and nine times. V gene TRBV5-1 combines with J gene TRBJ2-1; D is tentatively TRBD1 or TRBD2 (5 bases each). The CDR3 extends over 13 amino acids. CDR1 is SGHRS and CDR2 is YFSETQ in the germline V gene. V was trimmed by 7 bases and J by 3 bases, leaving 11 bases between them. The chain's CDR3 is CASGDANYNEQFF. CDR3 in DNA: TGCGCCAGCGGGGACGCGAACTACAATGAGCAGTTCTTC.